The rows below give T cell receptor beta chains drawn from one sample of a study of blood T cells in healthy people across ages. TCRdb called the 5' RACE reads again in MiXCR, with one record for every CDR3 protein. Of about 670,000 distinct CDR3 sequences in the sample, around 52% were seen once. The sample was blood. All receptors derive from an elderly woman in good health. CDR3s include the opening cysteine and the closing phenylalanine or tryptophan. The D gene is left open where the match is weak.

V	D	J	CDR3
TRBV10-3	TRBD1	TRBJ2-3	CAISRDRGDADTQYF
TRBV6-1	TRBD1	TRBJ1-5	CASSEPTPTGKGDQPQHF
TRBV28	.	TRBJ1-5	CASRVELGQPQHF
TRBV6-5	TRBD1	TRBJ2-7	CASRMGQLSYEQYF
TRBV6-6	.	TRBJ1-1	CASTPSNTEAFF
TRBV2	.	TRBJ2-2	CASSELDANTGELFF
TRBV2	.	TRBJ2-7	CASSEAPDNYEQYF
TRBV27	TRBD2	.	CASSWGLAGSYEQYF
TRBV5-1	.	TRBJ2-1	CDSLDRPYNEQFF
TRBV20-1	TRBD2	TRBJ2-1	CSARGGTSGGGEQFF
TRBV28	.	TRBJ1-2	CASTPPGLGSYGYTF
TRBV6-5	.	TRBJ1-1	CASRAYPNTEAFF
TRBV11-2	TRBD1	TRBJ2-3	CASSPDRVMADTQYF
TRBV3-1	TRBD2	TRBJ2-1	CASSLHRREGPEQFF
TRBV5-5	.	TRBJ2-5	CASSEGGAETQYF
TRBV7-2	.	TRBJ2-2	CASSSRRHTGELFF
TRBV7-9	TRBD2	.	CASSQREGLETQYF
TRBV29-1	.	TRBJ2-3	CSAASASSTDTQYF
TRBV5-1	.	TRBJ2-7	CASSSLSEGRYEQYF
TRBV2	.	TRBJ1-5	CASRGGQPQHF
TRBV25-1	.	TRBJ2-7	CASSDLFSSYEQYF
TRBV27	.	TRBJ2-3	CASSAPYQSGSDTQYF
TRBV10-3	.	TRBJ2-1	CAISELEEPGEQFF
TRBV2	.	.	CASERGQGTQYF
TRBV29-1	.	TRBJ1-2	CSVDGPGNYGYTF
TRBV6-5	.	TRBJ2-7	CASSYSWGSSYEQYF
TRBV28	TRBD2	TRBJ2-7	CASSFSGGTYEQYF
TRBV3-1	.	TRBJ2-1	CASSLEGTREQFF
TRBV10-3	.	TRBJ2-5	CAISEYQETQYF
TRBV10-3	.	TRBJ2-1	CAISESSLGGGDNEQFF
TRBV5-1	.	TRBJ2-5	CASSARQVQETQYF
TRBV7-9	.	TRBJ1-4	CTSSRSQATNEKLFF
TRBV29-1	.	TRBJ2-5	CSVDFGKEGRETQYF